This T cell receptor beta chain came from a study of OX40 agonist ivuxolimab in advanced cancers. Regarding the study in general: Ivuxolimab, which targeted the costimulatory receptor OX40 (CD134), was an agonistic, fully human IgG2 monoclonal antibody. Intravenous ivuxolimab was administered to patients every 2 weeks at six dose levels: 0.01, 0.1, 0.3, 1.5, 3 and 10 mg/kg. Of the roughly 50 dose-escalation patients, hepatocellular carcinoma was present in around 19, melanoma in approximately 15, renal cell carcinoma in 9 and head and neck cancer in 9. A male proportion of under 85% and a mean age of approximately 58 years, ranging from roughly 23 to 85, were recorded for the dose-escalation cohort. Prior anti-PD-1, anti-PD-L1 or anti-CTLA-4 therapy was permitted, and checkpoint inhibitors had been received by around 39% of dose-escalation patients. Partial responses occurred in three dose-escalation patients: two with cutaneous melanoma and one with hepatocellular carcinoma. Peripheral TCRbeta sequencing aimed to test whether ivuxolimab altered TCR sequence diversity and caused clonal T-cell expansion. The monotherapy dose-escalation portion (N of about 47 patients) of the phase I ivuxolimab trial is reported in the paper.

To sequence the TCRbeta CDR3 region, genomic DNA was isolated from the sorted cells. TCRbeta CDR3 regions were sequenced using the immunoSEQ Assay. The table was pulled from immuneACCESS by TCRdb, which kept in-frame rearrangements only. Such tables lose some clones; where checked, under half of the loss comes from unresolved V genes, and the rest has no known cause. For this sample there are roughly 65,000 clones; 88% appear just once. The biggest ten clones account for 0.8% to 0.9% of the sample. Broad study findings and their caveats: After ivuxolimab, expanded clones were on average more numerous among CD8+ T cells than among CD4+ T cells. Antigen specificity was not determined for the clonally expanded peripheral T cells. In the 0.1-3.0 mg/kg groups, partial responders had among the lowest normalized peripheral clonal expansion, particularly in CD8+ T cells. Clonal expansion of both CD4+ and CD8+ blood T cells was observed from baseline to week 6 at doses 0.1 to 3.0 mg/kg. Low levels of normalized T-cell clonal expansion were also seen in some nonresponding patients.

Via the germline V gene, CDR1 is SGHRS and CDR2 YFSETQ. Including the terminal cysteine and phenylalanine, the CDR3 comprises 16 residues. The CDR3 DNA has 48 bases and is translated from base 1. Deletion took 4 bases off V and 0 bases off J, with a span of 14 bases between the germline ends. About this clone: Its antigen has not been determined. Nothing much larger sits one base from this clone, and base qualities are not available.

The trial excluded patients who had a history of autoimmune disease or were on systemic immunosuppression. Peripheral blood for TCR sequencing was drawn from every dose cohort at baseline, at cycle 4 day 1 and at cycle 7 day 1. Samples came from an open-label, multicenter, first-in-human phase I dose-escalation trial of ivuxolimab. Adults with locally advanced or metastatic melanoma, renal cell, hepatocellular, or head and neck squamous cell carcinoma were enrolled in the trial. CD4+ and CD8+ T cells were sorted separately from peripheral blood before TCR sequencing. The rearranged segments are TRBV5-1 and TRBJ2-1; there is no confident call for the D gene. The sequence came from an adult with an advanced solid tumor such as melanoma, head and neck, liver or kidney cancer. This specimen was CD4+ or CD8+ T cells sorted from blood, taken in a trial of the OX40 agonist ivuxolimab. CDR3 reads: CASSASTSSSYNEQFF. The bases read TGCGCCAGCAGCGCGAGCACTTCCAGCTCCTACAATGAGCAGTTCTTC.